The 15 T cell receptor beta chains listed next were all sequenced from one sample in a study of cytomegalovirus exposure and HLA in healthy donors. TCRdb keeps only in-frame clones here, not all; method: immunoSEQ multiplex PCR. The table includes 300,000 to 400,000 clones, over 75% detected once. The specimen was PBMCs. Every receptor here comes from a man younger than 40 in good health and CMV-seronegative.

The V gene is TRBV6-5, the J gene TRBJ2-6, with D maybe TRBD2 (5 bases). Germline loops: CDR1 MNHEY, CDR2 SVGAGI. V dropped 2 bases and J dropped 2 bases, with 7 bases sitting between them. The length of the CDR3 is 15 residues. CDR3: CASSYMRAGANVLTF. For the CDR3, the DNA is TGTGCCAGCAGTTACATGAGGGCTGGGGCCAACGTCCTGACTTTC.

The V call is TRBV7-9, the J call TRBJ2-3, with 7 bases matching TRBD1. After removal of 6 bases from V and 2 bases from J, the junction contained 8 bases not matched to a gene. The germline V gene has CDR1 SEHNR and CDR2 FQNEAQ (reference sequence). The CDR3 sequence is 15 residues long. CDR3 sequence: CASSSGQAPTDTQYF. The CDR3 bases are TGTGCCAGCAGTTCCGGACAGGCTCCCACAGATACGCAGTATTTT.

This chain joins TRBV6-5 and TRBJ2-2; D may be TRBD1 (6 bases). The length of the CDR3 is 15 residues. The germline V gene has CDR1 MNHEY and CDR2 SVGAGI. V lost 7 bases, J lost 1 base, and 13 bases lay in between. The CDR3 protein is CASKNRVGNTGELFF. CDR3 bases: TGTGCCAGCAAAAACAGGGTGGGGAACACCGGGGAGCTGTTTTTT.

CDR3 region: CASRMITSGVGNEQFF. CDR3 nucleotide sequence: TGCGCCAGCAGAATGATTACTAGCGGGGTAGGCAATGAGCAGTTCTTC. V gene TRBV5-1 combines with J gene TRBJ2-1; TRBD2 aligns across 10 bases. This CDR3 is built from 16 residues. CDR1 is SGHRS and CDR2 is YFSETQ in the germline V gene. Unmatched junction bases numbered 11, after V lost 5 bases and J lost 6 bases.

V is TRBV6-1 and J is TRBJ1-5; 7 bases line up with TRBD1. The CDR3 covers 18 residues. Germline CDR1 and CDR2: MNHNS and SASEGT. V gave up 0 bases and J gave up 6 bases; unmatched junction bases: 14. The CDR3 reads CASSEAPPLDRALQPQHF. Here the CDR3 DNA reads TGTGCCAGCAGTGAAGCCCCCCCCCTTGACAGGGCGCTTCAGCCCCAGCATTTT.

This rearrangement joins TRBV7-9 to TRBJ2-1; 8 nucleotides line up with TRBD2. The CDR3 has 15 residues. Germline assignment: CDR1 SEHNR and CDR2 FQNEAQ (reference sequence). Trimming cost V 3 bases and J 2 bases; bases outside gene matches: 3. The CDR3 DNA follows: TGTGCCAGCAGCTTCCCGGGGGGGGCCTACAATGAGCAGTTCTTC. Amino acid sequence: CASSFPGGAYNEQFF.

This sequence joins TRBV2 and TRBJ1-4; D is possibly TRBD1 (5 bases). This CDR3 comprises 15 residues. V lost 6 bases and J lost 5, with 16 bases in between. Germline assignment: CDR1 SNHLY and CDR2 FYNNEI. The CDR3 DNA reads TGTGCCAGCAGGGATGAGCAGGGAAAGAATGAAAAACTGTTTTTT. Translation: CASRDEQGKNEKLFF.

This rearrangement joins TRBV5-6 to TRBJ2-1, with 7 bases aligning to TRBD2. CDR3 size: 17 residues. Germline V gene lookup returns CDR1 SGHDT and CDR2 YYEEEE. V lost 2 bases, J lost 2 bases, and 10 bases stayed unmatched. The CDR3 nucleotides are TGTGCCAGCAGCTTTGGGGGGACTACCTACACCTACAATGAGCAGTTCTTC. Its translation: CASSFGGTTYTYNEQFF.

The chain has TRBV10-3 and TRBJ2-7, with TRBD2 identical over 10 bases. Trimming at V came to 10 bases and at J to 3 bases, leaving 3 bases not matched to a gene. The CDR3 loop spans 12 amino acids. Germline CDR1 is ENHRY and CDR2 is SYGVKD. In DNA form, the CDR3 reads TGTGCCACCGGGACTAGCGACTACGAGCAGTACTTC. It translates to CATGTSDYEQYF.

This chain links TRBV7-9 with TRBJ1-4, with TRBD1 as a possible D gene (5 bases). The CDR3 contains 16 residues. With 0 bases removed from V and 2 bases from J, the gap between germline ends came to 10 bases. Per the germline V gene, CDR1 is SEHNR and CDR2 is FQNEAQ (reference sequence). The CDR3 nucleotides are TGTGCCAGCAGCTTAGCGGGGGGAAGGACTAATGAAAAACTGTTTTTT. This gives the protein CASSLAGGRTNEKLFF.

In regard to this clone: The germline gene is not matched at one end of the junction; a read error may be the cause. The gene calls are TRBV10-3 and TRBJ2-7; D is ambiguous. The CDR3 has 15 amino acids. Germline V gene sequence: CDR1 ENHRY, CDR2 SYGVKD. CDR3 nucleotides: TGTGCCATCAGCGAGTTAGACTCCCGTGAAGGCGAGCAGTACTTC. This gives the protein CAISELDSREGEQYF.

The chain combines TRBV7-9 with TRBJ1-6, with TRBD1 matching 9 bases. Trimming at V came to 8 bases and at J to 0 bases, leaving 8 bases not matched to a gene. From germline, CDR1 is SEHNR and CDR2 FQNEAQ (reference sequence). The CDR3 extends over 17 amino acids. The CDR3 here is CASSPPTGGSYNSPLHF. DNA for the CDR3: TGTGCCAGCTCACCACCGACAGGGGGCTCCTATAATTCACCCCTCCACTTT.

The chain couples TRBV5-1 to TRBJ2-1; 11 bases agree with TRBD1. This CDR3 spans 15 amino acids. V was clipped by 5 bases and J by 3 bases; unmatched bases: 4. Germline values: CDR1 SGHRS, CDR2 YFSETQ. CDR3 in DNA: TGCGCCAGCAGGGCCGGGACAGGGGGCTACAATGAGCAGTTCTTC. Translation: CASRAGTGGYNEQFF.

The chain is built from TRBV7-9 and TRBJ2-7, with D maybe TRBD2 (6 bases). The germline V gene has CDR1 SEHNR and CDR2 FQNEAQ (reference sequence). This CDR3 is 14 amino acids long. V was trimmed by 5 bases and J by 5 bases, leaving 16 bases between them. The CDR3 loop reads CASSLRGSIHEQYF. CDR3 nucleotide sequence: TGTGCCAGCAGCCTCCGGGGGTCGATCCACGAGCAGTACTTC.

The chain carries TRBV5-4 and TRBJ1-6; D is uncertain. Trimming stripped 2 bases from V and 9 bases from J, with 6 bases between. CDR1 is SGHNT and CDR2 is YYREEE in the germline V gene (reference sequence). The CDR3 extends over 12 amino acids. In nucleotides, the CDR3 is TGTGCCAGCAGCTTTAACACTTCACCCCTCCACTTT. Amino acid sequence: CASSFNTSPLHF.